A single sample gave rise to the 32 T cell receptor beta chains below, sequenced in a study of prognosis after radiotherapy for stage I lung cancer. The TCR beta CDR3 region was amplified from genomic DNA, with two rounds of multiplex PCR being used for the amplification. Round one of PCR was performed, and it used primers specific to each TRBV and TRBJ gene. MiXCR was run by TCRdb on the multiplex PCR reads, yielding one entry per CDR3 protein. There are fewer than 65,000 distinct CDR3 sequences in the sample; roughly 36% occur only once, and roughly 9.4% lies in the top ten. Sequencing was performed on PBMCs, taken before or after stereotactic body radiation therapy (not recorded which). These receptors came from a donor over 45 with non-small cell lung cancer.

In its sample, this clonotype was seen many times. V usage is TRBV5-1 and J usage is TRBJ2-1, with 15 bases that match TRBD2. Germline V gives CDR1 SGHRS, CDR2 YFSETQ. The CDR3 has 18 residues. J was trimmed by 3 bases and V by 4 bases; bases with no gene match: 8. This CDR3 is CASSGGLAGGTSYNEQFF. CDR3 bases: TGCGCCAGCAGCGGCGGACTAGCGGGAGGGACTAGCTACAATGAGCAGTTCTTC.

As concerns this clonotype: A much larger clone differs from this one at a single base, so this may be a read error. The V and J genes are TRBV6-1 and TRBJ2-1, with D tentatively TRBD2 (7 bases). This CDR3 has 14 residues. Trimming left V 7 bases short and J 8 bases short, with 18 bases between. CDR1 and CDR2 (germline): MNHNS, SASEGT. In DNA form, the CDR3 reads TGTGCCAGCACCCTAGGGGGGGGCCAACATGAGCAGTTCTTC. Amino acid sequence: CASTLGGGQHEQFF.

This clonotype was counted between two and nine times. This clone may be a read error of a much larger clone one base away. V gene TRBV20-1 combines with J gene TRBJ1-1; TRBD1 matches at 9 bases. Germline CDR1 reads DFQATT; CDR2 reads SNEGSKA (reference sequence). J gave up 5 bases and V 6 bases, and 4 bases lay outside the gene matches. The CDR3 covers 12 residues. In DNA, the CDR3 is TGCAGTGCGATTGACAGGGGGACTGAAGCTTTCTTT. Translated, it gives CSAIDRGTEAFF.

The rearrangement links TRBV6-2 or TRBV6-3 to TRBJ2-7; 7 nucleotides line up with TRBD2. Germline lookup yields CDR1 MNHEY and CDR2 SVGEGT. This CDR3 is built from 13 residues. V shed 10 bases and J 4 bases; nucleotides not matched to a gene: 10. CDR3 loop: CATLGLSGYEQYF. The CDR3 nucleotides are TGTGCCACCCTGGGACTATCGGGATACGAGCAGTACTTC.

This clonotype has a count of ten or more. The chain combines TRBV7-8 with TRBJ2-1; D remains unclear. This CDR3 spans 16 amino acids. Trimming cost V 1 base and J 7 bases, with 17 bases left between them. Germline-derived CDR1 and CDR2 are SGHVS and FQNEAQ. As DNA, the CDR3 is TGTGCCAGCAGCTTAGGGCCCGGTGTCGGGCTTAATGAGCAGTTCTTC. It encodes CASSLGPGVGLNEQFF.

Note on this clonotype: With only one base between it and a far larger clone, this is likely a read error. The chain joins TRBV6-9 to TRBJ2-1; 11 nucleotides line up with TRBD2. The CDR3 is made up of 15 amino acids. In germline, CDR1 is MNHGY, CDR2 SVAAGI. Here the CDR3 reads CASSSGTSGLNERFF. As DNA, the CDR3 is TGTGCCAGCAGTTCGGGGACTAGCGGTTTGAATGAGCGGTTCTTC.

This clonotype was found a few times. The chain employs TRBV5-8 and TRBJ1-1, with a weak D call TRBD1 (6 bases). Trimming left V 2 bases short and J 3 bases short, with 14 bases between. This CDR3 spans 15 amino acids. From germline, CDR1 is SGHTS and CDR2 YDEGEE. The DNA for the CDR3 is TGTGCCAGCAGCTTCCGGACAGCGAGGGACACTGAAGCTTTCTTT. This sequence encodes CASSFRTARDTEAFF.

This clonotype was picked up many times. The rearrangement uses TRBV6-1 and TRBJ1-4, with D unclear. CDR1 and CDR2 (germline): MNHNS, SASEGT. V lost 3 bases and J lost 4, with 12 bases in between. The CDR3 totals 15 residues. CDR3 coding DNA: TGTGCCAGCAGTGATCTCCGCTATTATAATGAAAAACTGTTTTTT. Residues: CASSDLRYYNEKLFF.

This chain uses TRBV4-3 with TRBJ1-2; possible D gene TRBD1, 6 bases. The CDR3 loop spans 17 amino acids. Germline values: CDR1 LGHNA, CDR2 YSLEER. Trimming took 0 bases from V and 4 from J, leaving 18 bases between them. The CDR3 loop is CASSQDLGWWGLYGYTF. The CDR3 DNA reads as TGCGCCAGCAGCCAAGATCTTGGTTGGTGGGGGCTCTATGGCTACACCTTC.

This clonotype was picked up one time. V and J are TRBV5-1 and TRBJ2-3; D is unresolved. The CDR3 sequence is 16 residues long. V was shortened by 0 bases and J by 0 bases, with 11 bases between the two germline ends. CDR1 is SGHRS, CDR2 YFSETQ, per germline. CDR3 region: CASSLEVRPSTDTQYF. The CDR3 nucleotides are TGCGCCAGCAGCTTGGAGGTTCGGCCTAGCACAGATACGCAGTATTTT.

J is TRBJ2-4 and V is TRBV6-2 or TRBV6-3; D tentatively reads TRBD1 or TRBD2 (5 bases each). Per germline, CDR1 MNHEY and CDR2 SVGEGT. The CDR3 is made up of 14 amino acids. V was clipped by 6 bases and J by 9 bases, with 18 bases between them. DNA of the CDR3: TGTGCCAGCAGCCTCCCCGGGGCGACGAGCATTCAGTACTTC. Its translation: CASSLPGATSIQYF.

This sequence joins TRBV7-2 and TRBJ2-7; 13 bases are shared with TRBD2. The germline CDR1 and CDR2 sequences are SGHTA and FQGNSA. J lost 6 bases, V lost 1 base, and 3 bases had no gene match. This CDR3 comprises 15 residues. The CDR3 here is CASSLDGLAGVEQYF. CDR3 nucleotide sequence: TGTGCCAGCAGCTTAGACGGACTAGCGGGAGTCGAGCAGTACTTC.

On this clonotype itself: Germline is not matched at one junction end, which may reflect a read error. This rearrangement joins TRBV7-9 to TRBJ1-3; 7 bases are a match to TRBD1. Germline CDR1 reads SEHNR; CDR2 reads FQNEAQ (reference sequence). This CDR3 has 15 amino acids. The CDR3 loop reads CASGTYRDSGDTIYF. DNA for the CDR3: TGTGCCAGCGGTACTTACCGGGACAGTGGAGACACCATATATTTT.

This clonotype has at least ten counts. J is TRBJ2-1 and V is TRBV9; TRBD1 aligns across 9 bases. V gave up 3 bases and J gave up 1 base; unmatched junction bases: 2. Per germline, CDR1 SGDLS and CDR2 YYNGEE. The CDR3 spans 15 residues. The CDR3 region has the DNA TGTGCCAGCAGCGGGACAGGGGAGTCCTACAATGAGCAGTTCTTC. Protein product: CASSGTGESYNEQFF.

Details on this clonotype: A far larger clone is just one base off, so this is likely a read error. Here the CDR3 reads CAIRGGFLYNSPLHF. CDR3 nucleotide sequence: TGTGCCATCAGGGGGGGCTTTCTCTATAATTCACCCCTCCACTTT. The V call is TRBV6-8, the J call TRBJ1-6, with TRBD1 matching 7 bases. V lost 10 bases to trimming and J lost 3 bases; unmatched junction nucleotides: 9. The CDR3 is 15 residues long. Germline CDR1 reads MNHGY; CDR2 reads SAAAGT.

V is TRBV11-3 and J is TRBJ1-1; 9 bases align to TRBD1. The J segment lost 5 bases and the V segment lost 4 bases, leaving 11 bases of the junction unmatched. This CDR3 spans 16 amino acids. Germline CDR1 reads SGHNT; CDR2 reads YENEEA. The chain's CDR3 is CASSSYLGQGGTEAFF. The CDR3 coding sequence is TGTGCCAGCAGCTCCTATCTGGGACAGGGAGGGACTGAAGCTTTCTTT.

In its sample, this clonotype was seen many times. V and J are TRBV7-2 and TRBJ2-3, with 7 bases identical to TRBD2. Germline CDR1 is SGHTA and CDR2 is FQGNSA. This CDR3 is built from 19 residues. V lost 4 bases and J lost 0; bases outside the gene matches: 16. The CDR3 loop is CASSWPLSGRALSTDTQYF. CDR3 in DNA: TGTGCCAGCAGCTGGCCACTTAGCGGGCGGGCCCTAAGCACAGATACGCAGTATTTT.

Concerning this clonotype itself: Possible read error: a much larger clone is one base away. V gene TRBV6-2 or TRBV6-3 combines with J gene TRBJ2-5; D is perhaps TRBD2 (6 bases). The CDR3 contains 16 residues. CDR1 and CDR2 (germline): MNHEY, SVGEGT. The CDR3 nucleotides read TGTGCCAGCTCGACTTCACCGGGACTCCGAGGGGAGACCCATTACTTC. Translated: CASSTSPGLRGETHYF.

The CDR3, as DNA: TGTGCCAGCAGGAGGGGGACAGGGAGCGGCACCGGGGAGCTGTTTTTT. Its translation is CASRRGTGSGTGELFF. The chain employs TRBV6-1 and TRBJ2-2, with TRBD1 identical over 9 bases. After removal of 6 bases from V and 4 bases from J, the junction contained 9 bases not matched to a gene. The CDR3 has 16 amino acids. CDR1 is MNHNS, CDR2 SASEGT, per germline.

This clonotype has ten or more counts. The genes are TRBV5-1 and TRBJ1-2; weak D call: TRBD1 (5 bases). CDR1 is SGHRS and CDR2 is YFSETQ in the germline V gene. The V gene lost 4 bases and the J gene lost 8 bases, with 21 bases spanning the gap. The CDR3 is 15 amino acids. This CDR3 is CASSLMDNGYGGYTF. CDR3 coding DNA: TGCGCCAGCAGCCTTATGGACAACGGCTATGGGGGCTACACCTTC.

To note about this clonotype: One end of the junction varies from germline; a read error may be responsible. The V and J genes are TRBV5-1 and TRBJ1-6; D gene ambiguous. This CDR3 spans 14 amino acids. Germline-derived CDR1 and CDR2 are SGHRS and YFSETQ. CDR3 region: CASSSYRDNLPLHF. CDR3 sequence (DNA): TGCGCCAGCAGCTCGTACAGAGATAATTTACCCCTCCACTTT.

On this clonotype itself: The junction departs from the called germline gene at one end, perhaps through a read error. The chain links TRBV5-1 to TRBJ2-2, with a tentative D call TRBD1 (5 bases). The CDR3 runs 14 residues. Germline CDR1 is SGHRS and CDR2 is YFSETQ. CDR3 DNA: TGCGCCAGCGTCTCCGCTGGGGCCACCGTGGAGCTGTTTTTT. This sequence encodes CASVSAGATVELFF.

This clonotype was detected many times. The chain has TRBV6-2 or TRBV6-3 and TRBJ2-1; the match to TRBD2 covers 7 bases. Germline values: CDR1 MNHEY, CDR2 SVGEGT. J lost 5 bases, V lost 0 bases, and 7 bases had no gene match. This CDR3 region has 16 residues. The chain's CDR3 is CASSYSSQRGNNEQFF. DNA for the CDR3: TGTGCCAGCAGTTACTCGAGCCAGCGGGGAAACAATGAGCAGTTCTTC.

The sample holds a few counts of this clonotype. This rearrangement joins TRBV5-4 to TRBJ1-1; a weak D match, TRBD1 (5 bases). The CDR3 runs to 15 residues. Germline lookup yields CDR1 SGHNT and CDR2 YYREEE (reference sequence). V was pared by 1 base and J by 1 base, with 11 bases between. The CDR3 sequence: CASSLRMGRNTEAFF. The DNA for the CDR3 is TGTGCCAGCAGCTTGCGAATGGGGCGGAACACTGAAGCTTTCTTT.

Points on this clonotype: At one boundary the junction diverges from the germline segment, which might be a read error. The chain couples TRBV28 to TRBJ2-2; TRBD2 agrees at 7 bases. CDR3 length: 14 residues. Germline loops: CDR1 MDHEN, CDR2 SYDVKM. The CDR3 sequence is CAGSLTSAAGELFF. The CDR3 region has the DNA TGTGCCGGCAGTTTAACTAGCGCAGCCGGGGAGCTGTTTTTT. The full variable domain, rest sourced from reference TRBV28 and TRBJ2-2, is DVKVTQSSRYLVKRTGEKVFLECVQDMDHENMFWYRQDPGLGLRLIYFSYDVKMKEKGDIPEGYSVSREKKERFSLILESASTNQTSMYLCAGSLTSAAGELFFGEGSRLTVL.

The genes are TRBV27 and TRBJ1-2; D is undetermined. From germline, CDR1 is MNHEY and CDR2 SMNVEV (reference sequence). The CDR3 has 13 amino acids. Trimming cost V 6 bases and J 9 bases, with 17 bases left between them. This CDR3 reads CASSRNSWRCYTF. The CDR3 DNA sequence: TGTGCCAGCAGCCGAAACTCGTGGCGGTGCTACACCTTC.

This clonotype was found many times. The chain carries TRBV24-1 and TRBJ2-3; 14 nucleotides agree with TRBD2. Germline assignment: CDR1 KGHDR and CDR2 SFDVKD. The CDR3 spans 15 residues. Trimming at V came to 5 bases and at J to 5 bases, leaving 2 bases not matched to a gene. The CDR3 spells CATSGTSGRKDTQYF. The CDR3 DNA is TGTGCCACCAGTGGGACTAGCGGGAGGAAAGATACGCAGTATTTT.

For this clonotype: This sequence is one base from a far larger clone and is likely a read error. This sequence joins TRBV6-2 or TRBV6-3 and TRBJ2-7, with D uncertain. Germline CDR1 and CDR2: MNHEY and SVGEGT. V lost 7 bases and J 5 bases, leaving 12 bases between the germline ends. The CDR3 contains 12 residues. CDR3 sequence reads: CASTYSSDEQYF. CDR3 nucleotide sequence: TGTGCCAGCACCTATAGCAGCGACGAGCAGTACTTC.

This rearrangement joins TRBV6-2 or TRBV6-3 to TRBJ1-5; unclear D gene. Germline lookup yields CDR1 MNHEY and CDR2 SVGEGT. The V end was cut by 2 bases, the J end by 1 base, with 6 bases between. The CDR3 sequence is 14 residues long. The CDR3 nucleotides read TGTGCCAGCAGTTACGTTGGCAGCAATCAGCCCCAGCATTTT. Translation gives CASSYVGSNQPQHF.

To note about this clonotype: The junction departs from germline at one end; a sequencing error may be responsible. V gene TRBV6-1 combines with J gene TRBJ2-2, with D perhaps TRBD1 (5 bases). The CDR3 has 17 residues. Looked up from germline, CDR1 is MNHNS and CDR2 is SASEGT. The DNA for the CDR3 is TGTGCCAGCGTTCCCAACCTCGGCAGGGTTTTTACCGGTGAGCTGTTTTTT. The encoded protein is CASVPNLGRVFTGELFF.

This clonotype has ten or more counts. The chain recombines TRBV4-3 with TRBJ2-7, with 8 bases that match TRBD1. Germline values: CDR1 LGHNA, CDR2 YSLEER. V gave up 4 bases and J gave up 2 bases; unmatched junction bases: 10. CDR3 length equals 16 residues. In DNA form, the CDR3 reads TGCGCCAGCAGCCGATTTGGGGACAGGCCCACCTACGAGCAGTACTTC. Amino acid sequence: CASSRFGDRPTYEQYF.

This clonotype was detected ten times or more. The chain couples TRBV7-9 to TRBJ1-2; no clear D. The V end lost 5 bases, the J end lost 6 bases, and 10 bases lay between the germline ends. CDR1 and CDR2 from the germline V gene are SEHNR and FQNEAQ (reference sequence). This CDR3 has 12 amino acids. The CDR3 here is CASSPGPDGYTF. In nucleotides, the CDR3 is TGTGCCAGCAGCCCCGGACCGGATGGCTACACCTTC.